The 31 T cell receptor beta chains reported below all come from one sample, sequenced in a study of blood T cell repertoires in COVID-19. Repertoires were generated with immunoSEQ multiplex PCR, while TCRdb's copy carries only in-frame clones and drops some. The table shows about 160,000 clones, with approximately 91% occurring only once. The specimen was peripheral blood. These receptor sequences come from a man in his fifties or sixties with acute or convalescent COVID-19.

The gene calls are TRBV9 and TRBJ1-4; maybe TRBD1 (5 bases). This CDR3 contains 15 residues. Trimming took 5 bases from V and 5 from J, leaving 16 bases between them. Per germline, CDR1 SGDLS and CDR2 YYNGEE. The CDR3 spells CASSYTQEPNEKLFF. The CDR3 nucleotides are TGTGCCAGCAGTTACACACAGGAACCCAATGAAAAACTGTTTTTT. The full variable domain, with the rest looked up from reference TRBV9 and TRBJ1-4, is DSGVTQTPKHLITATGQRVTLRCSPRSGDLSVYWYQQSLDQGLQFLIQYYNGEERAKGNILERFSAQQFPDLHSELNLSSLELGDSALYFCASSYTQEPNEKLFFGSGTQLSVL.

The chain couples TRBV18 to TRBJ1-5; 8 bases agree with TRBD1. The germline V gene encodes CDR1 KGHSH and CDR2 LQKENI. V lost 0 bases, J lost 4 bases, and 8 bases stayed unmatched. The CDR3 is 17 residues long. The CDR3: CASSPPGQGFGNQPQHF. The CDR3 nucleotides read TGTGCCAGCTCACCACCAGGACAGGGTTTCGGGAATCAGCCCCAGCATTTT.

The rearrangement uses TRBV28 and TRBJ1-4; 8 positions agree with TRBD1. V lost 5 bases and J lost 6; bases outside the gene matches: 8. This CDR3 has 15 amino acids. Per germline, CDR1 MDHEN and CDR2 SYDVKM. In nucleotides, the CDR3 is TGTGCCAGCAGTCTCCCAGGACAGGGACATGAAAAACTGTTTTTT. Translating it yields CASSLPGQGHEKLFF.

The chain employs TRBV28 and TRBJ2-3, with D tentatively TRBD2 (6 bases). The V gene's germline CDR1 is MDHEN and CDR2 SYDVKM. This CDR3 spans 15 amino acids. Deletions cut 1 base from V and 9 bases from J, with 17 bases between. CDR3: CASSLSSAGRRTQYF. CDR3 nucleotides: TGTGCCAGCAGTTTATCGTCAGCGGGTCGCCGGACGCAGTATTTT.

This chain joins TRBV7-9 and TRBJ2-1; 8 nucleotides line up with TRBD1. The CDR3 is 13 residues long. Looked up from germline, CDR1 is SEHNR and CDR2 is FQNEAQ (reference sequence). V lost 5 bases to trimming and J lost 8 bases; unmatched junction nucleotides: 5. CDR3 region: CASSPGQVYEQFF. CDR3 sequence (DNA): TGTGCCAGCAGCCCGGGACAGGTTTATGAGCAGTTCTTC.

This rearrangement joins TRBV6-4 to TRBJ1-6; D not resolved. Trimming left V 0 bases short and J 13 bases short, with 19 bases between. Germline V lookup: CDR1 MRHNA, CDR2 SNTAGT. The CDR3 extends over 16 amino acids. Written as DNA, the CDR3 is TGTGCCAGCAGTGACTCGAGACTCCCGGACTTTCGGCCCCTCCACTTT. Amino acids: CASSDSRLPDFRPLHF.

This chain links TRBV10-3 with TRBJ1-2; D unclear. Deletions cut 0 bases from V and 5 bases from J, with 19 bases between. Germline-derived CDR1 and CDR2 are ENHRY and SYGVKD. CDR3 length equals 17 residues. CDR3 sequence reads: CAISESNRGSLGYGYTF. Here the CDR3 DNA reads TGTGCCATCAGTGAGTCGAATCGGGGATCCCTAGGGTATGGCTACACCTTC.

The chain couples TRBV7-9 to TRBJ2-7; D is undetermined. Trimming cost V 2 bases and J 7 bases, with 15 bases left between them. Germline loops: CDR1 SEHNR, CDR2 FQNEAQ (reference sequence). This CDR3 region has 14 residues. The CDR3 loop is CASSLSALPREQYF. CDR3 sequence (DNA): TGTGCCAGCAGCTTAAGCGCATTACCTAGGGAGCAGTACTTC.

In its sample, this clone was seen once. The chain joins TRBV28 to TRBJ1-4; 8 bases align to TRBD1. The V segment lost 6 bases and the J segment 4 bases; nucleotides outside the gene matches: 10. CDR1 and CDR2 (germline): MDHEN, SYDVKM. This CDR3 is built from 16 residues. The CDR3 reads CASSPLDRGSNEKLFF. Here the CDR3 DNA reads TGTGCCAGCAGCCCCTTAGACAGGGGCAGTAATGAAAAACTGTTTTTT.

The chain couples TRBV6-5 to TRBJ1-1, with TRBD1 matching over 9 bases. Per the germline V gene, CDR1 is MNHEY and CDR2 is SVGAGI. The CDR3 consists of 12 residues. V dropped 10 bases and J dropped 7; count of bases not matched to a gene: 7. The CDR3 region has the DNA TGTGCCACCGTGGGGACAGGGTATGAAGCTTTCTTT. It codes for CATVGTGYEAFF.

The J gene is TRBJ1-6, the V gene TRBV5-6, with TRBD1 as a possible D gene (5 bases). The ends were cut back, 2 bases at V and 2 bases at J, with 11 bases in the middle. Germline CDR1 is SGHDT and CDR2 is YYEEEE. The CDR3 length is 16 residues. This CDR3 is CASSFGKTAYNSPLHF. The DNA of the CDR3 is TGTGCCAGCAGCTTCGGAAAGACAGCCTATAATTCACCCCTCCACTTT.

The chain uses TRBV20-1 and TRBJ2-7, with D uncertain. V shed 5 bases and J shed 4 bases, with 9 bases lying between them. The CDR3 has 11 amino acids. Germline V gene sequence: CDR1 DFQATT, CDR2 SNEGSKA (reference sequence). The CDR3 spells CSAPRSYEQYF. CDR3 coding DNA: TGCAGTGCTCCTCGGTCGTACGAGCAGTACTTC.

V usage is TRBV4-1 and J usage is TRBJ2-5, with D perhaps TRBD2 (6 bases). The CDR3 is 15 amino acids. Germline CDR1 MGHRA, CDR2 YSYEKL. V shed 2 bases and J shed 5 bases, with 15 bases lying between them. CDR3 sequence reads: CASSQTRLGLETQYF. As DNA, the CDR3 is TGCGCCAGCAGCCAAACTAGACTAGGTCTGGAGACCCAGTACTTC.

The rearrangement joins TRBV6-5 to TRBJ2-3; 7 nucleotides align to TRBD2. The CDR3 is 16 amino acids. The J segment lost 0 bases and the V segment lost 0 bases, leaving 3 bases of the junction unmatched. Germline lookup yields CDR1 MNHEY and CDR2 SVGAGI. The CDR3 protein is CASSYSPAGSTDTQYF. The CDR3, as DNA: TGTGCCAGCAGTTACTCGCCAGCGGGAAGCACAGATACGCAGTATTTT.

This chain links TRBV6-5 with TRBJ2-7; maybe TRBD1 (6 bases). With 6 bases removed from V and 5 bases from J, the gap between germline ends came to 11 bases. This CDR3 region has 12 residues. Germline CDR1 reads MNHEY; CDR2 reads SVGAGI. DNA for the CDR3: TGTGCCAGCAGCCAGGGGCCAGACGAGCAGTACTTC. Protein sequence: CASSQGPDEQYF.

This chain links TRBV7-9 with TRBJ2-5; no definite D call. The CDR3 runs 13 residues. The V gene lost 0 bases and the J gene lost 5 bases, with 7 bases spanning the gap. From germline, CDR1 is SEHNR and CDR2 FQNEAQ (reference sequence). CDR3 sequence reads: CASSLAQWETQYF. As DNA, the CDR3 is TGTGCCAGCAGCTTAGCCCAGTGGGAGACCCAGTACTTC.

V and J are TRBV7-2 and TRBJ1-5; TRBD1 matches at 8 bases. Germline V gene sequence: CDR1 SGHTA, CDR2 FQGNSA. V gave up 5 bases and J gave up 6 bases; unmatched junction bases: 9. The CDR3 contains 15 residues. The CDR3 region has the DNA TGTGCCAGCAGCGTACAGGGGGGAATAAGTCAGCCCCAGCATTTT. The encoded protein is CASSVQGGISQPQHF.

This chain links TRBV2 with TRBJ2-5; D is ambiguous. Trimming took 0 bases from V and 2 from J, leaving 13 bases between them. The CDR3 length is 16 residues. Germline-derived CDR1 and CDR2 are SNHLY and FYNNEI. The CDR3 sequence: CASSEASIVIQETQYF. The CDR3 DNA reads as TGTGCCAGCAGTGAAGCTTCGATAGTGATACAAGAGACCCAGTACTTC.

J is TRBJ2-1 and V is TRBV6-6, with a tentative D call TRBD1 (5 bases). This CDR3 has 14 residues. Germline CDR1 reads MNHNY; CDR2 reads SVGAGI (reference sequence). V lost 6 bases and J lost 5, with 14 bases in between. CDR3 sequence reads: CASRISRANNEQFF. The CDR3 DNA is TGTGCCAGCAGGATCAGCAGGGCCAACAATGAGCAGTTCTTC.

The genes are TRBV2 and TRBJ2-3; a weak D match, TRBD1 (5 bases). Per germline, CDR1 SNHLY and CDR2 FYNNEI. The V gene lost 5 bases and the J gene lost 5 bases, with 8 bases spanning the gap. This CDR3 region has 12 residues. CDR3: CASSRQQDTQYF. The CDR3 bases are TGTGCCAGCAGTAGACAGCAAGATACGCAGTATTTT.

The rearrangement links TRBV2 to TRBJ2-1; 7 bases fit TRBD2. The length of the CDR3 is 10 residues. V trimming: 11 bases; J trimming: 13 bases; junction bases outside the gene matches: 8. Per germline, CDR1 SNHLY and CDR2 FYNNEI. CDR3 region: CACRGRAQFF. The CDR3 DNA follows: TGTGCCTGTCGTGGGAGGGCCCAGTTCTTC. Variable domain in full (rest from reference TRBV2 and TRBJ2-1): EPEVTQTPSHQVTQMGQEVILRCVPISNHLYFYWYRQILGQKVEFLVSFYNNEISEKSEIFDDQFSVERPDGSNFTLKIRSTKLEDSAMYFCACRGRAQFFGPGTRLTVL.

The chain has TRBV10-1 and TRBJ2-4; the match to TRBD1 covers 9 bases. Trimming cost V 10 bases and J 0 bases; bases outside gene matches: 25. Per the germline V gene, CDR1 is WNHNN and CDR2 is SYGVQD (reference sequence). CDR3 length: 21 residues. CDR3 sequence: CATPRSRDREQNLLAKNIQYF. DNA for the CDR3: TGCGCCACCCCGAGATCGCGGGACAGGGAGCAAAATCTACTAGCCAAAAACATTCAGTACTTC.

The rearrangement links TRBV5-1 to TRBJ2-1; TRBD2 matches at 8 bases. CDR1 SGHRS and CDR2 YFSETQ come from the germline V gene. The CDR3 is 16 residues long. The trim removed 4 bases at V and 7 bases at J, leaving 13 bases unmatched. The CDR3 loop reads CASSIGLALELNEQFF. The CDR3 DNA follows: TGCGCCAGCAGCATTGGACTAGCCCTCGAGTTAAATGAGCAGTTCTTC. The variable domain in full, with the rest retrieved from reference TRBV5-1 and TRBJ2-1, is KAGVTQTPRYLIKTRGQQVTLSCSPISGHRSVSWYQQTPGQGLQFLFEYFSETQRNKGNFPGRFSGRQFSNSRSEMNVSTLELGDSALYLCASSIGLALELNEQFFGPGTRLTVL.

Here the CDR3 DNA reads TGTGCCAGCAGCTTACCGGGAATGAAGCACTATGGCTACACCTTC. As protein: CASSLPGMKHYGYTF. The chain links TRBV5-6 to TRBJ1-2; D call uncertain. Germline CDR1 reads SGHDT; CDR2 reads YYEEEE. Trimming removed 2 bases at V and 3 bases at J, with 14 bases between. This CDR3 comprises 15 residues.

The chain carries TRBV18 and TRBJ1-3, with 9 positions matching TRBD1. The length of the CDR3 is 16 residues. Per the germline V gene, CDR1 is KGHSH and CDR2 is LQKENI. Germline trimming cut 2 bases from V and 1 base from J; bases unmatched to any gene: 3. The CDR3 sequence: CASSPEGQGSGNTIYF. CDR3 nucleotide sequence: TGTGCCAGCTCACCAGAGGGACAGGGATCTGGAAACACCATATATTTT.

The chain uses TRBV27 and TRBJ2-6, with D perhaps matching TRBD1 (5 bases). This CDR3 is 11 amino acids long. Germline V lookup: CDR1 MNHEY, CDR2 SMNVEV (reference sequence). CDR3: CDGGAGHVLTF. The CDR3 DNA is TGTGACGGTGGGGCAGGGCACGTCCTGACTTTC.

V and J are TRBV19 and TRBJ2-1; D possibly corresponds to TRBD2 (5 bases). V lost 5 bases to trimming and J lost 13 bases, with 15 bases between them. CDR1 and CDR2 (germline): LNHDA, SQIVND (reference sequence). CDR3 length: 12 residues. The CDR3 spells CASSRGGRPQFF. Written as DNA, the CDR3 is TGTGCCAGTAGTCGGGGTGGCAGACCCCAGTTCTTC.

The rearrangement uses TRBV6-6 and TRBJ1-1; no clear D gene. V was trimmed by 0 bases and J by 7 bases, leaving 12 bases between them. Germline V gene lookup returns CDR1 MNHNY and CDR2 SVGAGI (reference sequence). CDR3 length: 14 residues. CDR3 residues: CASSYSSDAGEAFF. Written as DNA, the CDR3 is TGTGCCAGCAGTTACTCGTCAGATGCGGGTGAAGCTTTCTTT.

This clone was recorded only once. V and J are TRBV7-9 and TRBJ2-1; no reliable D call. The CDR3 is 13 residues long. Germline CDR1 is SEHNR and CDR2 is FQNEAQ (reference sequence). Trimming pared 2 bases from V and 4 bases from J, leaving 6 bases between. This chain's CDR3 is CASSLSTYNEQFF. The DNA of the CDR3 is TGTGCCAGCAGCTTAAGCACGTACAATGAGCAGTTCTTC.

This chain connects TRBV20-1 to TRBJ2-7, with 7 bases matching TRBD2. Germline V lookup: CDR1 DFQATT, CDR2 SNEGSKA (reference sequence). J gave up 2 bases and V 3 bases, and 7 bases lay outside the gene matches. The CDR3 covers 14 residues. This chain's CDR3 is CSASWPSGTYEQYF. The CDR3 nucleotides are TGCAGTGCTAGTTGGCCTAGCGGTACCTACGAGCAGTACTTC.

The chain recombines TRBV28 with TRBJ1-3; possibly TRBD1 for D (5 bases). Trimming left V 7 bases short and J 2 bases short, with 12 bases between. The CDR3 covers 14 residues. Germline V gene lookup returns CDR1 MDHEN and CDR2 SYDVKM. CDR3 sequence: CASTWGGAGNTIYF. In nucleotides, the CDR3 is TGTGCCAGCACTTGGGGAGGGGCTGGAAACACCATATATTTT.